This T cell receptor beta chain was profiled in a study of T-cell reconstitution after alpha-beta-depleted transplantation in children. Unique molecular identifiers were incorporated when the TCRbeta library was constructed. From the PCR reads, TCRdb called clonotypes with MiXCR, one entry per CDR3 protein. The profile shows 700,000 to 950,000 distinct CDR3 sequences, around 15% of them singletons. Germline assignment: CDR1 SGDLS and CDR2 YYNGEE. V lost 3 bases and J lost 3, with 9 bases in between. This CDR3 contains 14 residues. The specimen comprised PBMCs, mostly from graft donor cells, sampled 360 days after TCRalphabeta/CD19-depleted stem cell transplant. The chain links TRBV9 to TRBJ2-2; no clear D. This receptor was obtained from a male patient aged 10-17 years who had a stem cell transplant for acute lymphoblastic leukemia, so the T cells may come from the graft donor. The CDR3 DNA sequence: TGTGCCAGCAGCGCCGCCGAATACACCGGGGAGCTGTTTTTT. It translates to CASSAAEYTGELFF. The entire variable domain, with the rest obtained from reference TRBV9 and TRBJ2-2, is as follows: DSGVTQTPKHLITATGQRVTLRCSPRSGDLSVYWYQQSLDQGLQFLIQYYNGEERAKGNILERFSAQQFPDLHSELNLSSLELGDSALYFCASSAAEYTGELFFGEGSRLTVL.